This T cell receptor (beta chain) was profiled in a study of blood T cells in healthy people across ages. From germline, CDR1 is PRHDT and CDR2 FYEKMQ (reference sequence). This CDR3 is built from 17 residues. Using a J-beta primer mix together with a sample-barcoded 5' primer, a second PCR was run for roughly 6 to 12 cycles. Each of the samples gave a minimum of 2.5 million paired-end reads that contained CDR3. TCRdb re-called the 5' RACE reads through MiXCR, storing one row per CDR3 protein. Of some 1,500,000 distinct CDR3 sequences listed, approximately 43% are singletons. J is TRBJ2-4 and V is TRBV13; 11 positions agree with TRBD2. The DNA end lines up better with TRBJ2-7; the J call may be wrong. The TCR originated in a woman under 30 in good health. Sample: blood. For the CDR3, the DNA is TGTGCCAGCAGCTTAGGACTAGCGGGAGAGACCGCCTACGAGCAGTACTTC. This translates into CASSLGLAGETAYEQYF.